This T cell receptor (beta chain) came from a study of T cell repertoires in cytomegalovirus infection. Study at large: CMV infection plus the matching HLA type was flagged by public TCR beta signatures. Findings and limits, study-wide: The ex vivo response was dominated by HLA-C-restricted CMV-specific TCR beta clonotypes. Cumulated frequencies of public TCR beta families served to identify carriers of CMV plus the relevant HLA.

TCRdb processed the reads anew with MiXCR; each CDR3 protein has one entry. The repertoire holds around 630,000 distinct CDR3 sequences, with roughly 24% as singletons. In the case of this clonotype: Its target is unknown.

V lost 6 bases, J lost 1 base, and 10 bases lay in between. Germline CDR1 is MNHEY and CDR2 is SVGEGT. The CDR3 sequence is 14 residues long. The sample was CD8+ T cells from PBMCs. The chain combines TRBV6-2 or TRBV6-3 with TRBJ1-5, with D uncertain. This clonotype was obtained from a human donor in good health (CMV status not recorded). Some clones in this sample may be carry-over from other donors' samples. As DNA, the CDR3 is TGTGCCAGCAGAACACCGGGAAGCAATCAGCCCCAGCATTTT. It codes for CASRTPGSNQPQHF.